One sample yielded the 2 T cell receptor beta chains listed below, sequenced in a study of PD-L1 blockade in urothelial cancer. Repertoires were generated with immunoSEQ multiplex PCR, while TCRdb's copy carries only in-frame clones and drops some. Seen here are 30,000 to 35,000 clones, roughly 82% observed once, and the top ten hold 30%. Source: PBMCs, taken around atezolizumab (anti-PD-L1) treatment. The source of these receptors is a man between 60 and 70 years old with urothelial cancer.

The CDR3 DNA sequence: TGTGCCTGGAGTGTAGCGGATTATGGCTACACCTTC. Translation gives CAWSVADYGYTF. The chain employs TRBV30 and TRBJ1-2; D remains ambiguous. The germline V gene encodes CDR1 GTSNPN and CDR2 SVGIG (reference sequence). V lost 0 bases and J 5 bases, leaving 7 bases between the germline ends. This CDR3 comprises 12 residues.

The chain links TRBV6-1 to TRBJ2-3; D is possibly TRBD2 (6 bases). Germline CDR1 MNHNS, CDR2 SASEGT. This CDR3 region has 17 residues. Trimming pared 2 bases from V and 6 bases from J, leaving 21 bases between. CDR3 nucleotides: TGTGCCAGCAGTGAAAGAGCGGGCACCTCGCGCTGGGATACGCAGTATTTT. It encodes CASSERAGTSRWDTQYF.